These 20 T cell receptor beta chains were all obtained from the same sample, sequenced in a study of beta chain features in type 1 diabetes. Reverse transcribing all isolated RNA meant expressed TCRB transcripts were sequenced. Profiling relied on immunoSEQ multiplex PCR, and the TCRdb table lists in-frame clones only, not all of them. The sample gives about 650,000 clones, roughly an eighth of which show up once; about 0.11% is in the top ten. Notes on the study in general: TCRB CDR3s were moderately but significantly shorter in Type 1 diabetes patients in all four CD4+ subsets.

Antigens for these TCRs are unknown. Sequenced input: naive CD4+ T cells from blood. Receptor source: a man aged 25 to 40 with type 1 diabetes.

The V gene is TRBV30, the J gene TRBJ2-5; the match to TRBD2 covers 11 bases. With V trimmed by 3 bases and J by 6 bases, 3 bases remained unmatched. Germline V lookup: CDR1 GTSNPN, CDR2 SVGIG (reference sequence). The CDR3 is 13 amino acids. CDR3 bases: TGTGCCTGGAGGACTAGCGGGGTGAAGACCCAGTACTTC. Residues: CAWRTSGVKTQYF.

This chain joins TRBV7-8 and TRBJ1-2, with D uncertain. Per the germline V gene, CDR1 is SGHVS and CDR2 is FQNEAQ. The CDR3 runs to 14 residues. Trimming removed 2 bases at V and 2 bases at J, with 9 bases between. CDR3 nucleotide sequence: TGTGCCAGCAGCTTACTTCAGATAAACTATGGCTACACCTTC. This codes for CASSLLQINYGYTF.

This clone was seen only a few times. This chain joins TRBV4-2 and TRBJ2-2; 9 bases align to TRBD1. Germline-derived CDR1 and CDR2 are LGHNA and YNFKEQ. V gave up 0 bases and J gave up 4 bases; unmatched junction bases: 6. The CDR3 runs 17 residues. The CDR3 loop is CASSQEGTGSSTGELFF. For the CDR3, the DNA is TGTGCCAGCAGCCAAGAGGGGACAGGGAGCTCCACCGGGGAGCTGTTTTTT.

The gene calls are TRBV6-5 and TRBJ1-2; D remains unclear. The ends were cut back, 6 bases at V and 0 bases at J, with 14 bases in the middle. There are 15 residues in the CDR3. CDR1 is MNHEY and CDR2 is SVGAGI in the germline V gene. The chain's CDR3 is CASRERGRANYGYTF. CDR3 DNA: TGTGCCAGCAGGGAACGAGGCAGAGCTAACTATGGCTACACCTTC.

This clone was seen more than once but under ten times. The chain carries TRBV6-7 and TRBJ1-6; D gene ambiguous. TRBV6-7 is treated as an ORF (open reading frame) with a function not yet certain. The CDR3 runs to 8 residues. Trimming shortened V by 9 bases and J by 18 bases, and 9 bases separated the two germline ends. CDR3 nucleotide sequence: TGTGCCAGAGTAAAGCACCACTTT. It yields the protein CARVKHHF.

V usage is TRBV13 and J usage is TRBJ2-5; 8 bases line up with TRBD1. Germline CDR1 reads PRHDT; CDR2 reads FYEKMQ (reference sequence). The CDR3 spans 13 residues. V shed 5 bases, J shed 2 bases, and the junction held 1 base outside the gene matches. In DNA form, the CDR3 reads TGTGCCAGCAGCCAGGGGGCTCAAGAGACCCAGTACTTC. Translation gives CASSQGAQETQYF. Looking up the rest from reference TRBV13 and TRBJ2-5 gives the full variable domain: AAGVIQSPRHLIKEKRETATLKCYPIPRHDTVYWYQQGPGQDPQFLISFYEKMQSDKGSIPDRFSAQQFSDYHSELNMSSLELGDSALYFCASSQGAQETQYFGPGTRLLVL.

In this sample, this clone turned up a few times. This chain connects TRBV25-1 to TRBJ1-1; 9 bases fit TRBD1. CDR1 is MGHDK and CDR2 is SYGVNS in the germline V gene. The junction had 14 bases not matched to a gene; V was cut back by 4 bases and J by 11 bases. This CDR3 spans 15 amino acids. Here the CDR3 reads CASSGSTGGRPVAFF. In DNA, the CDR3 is TGTGCCAGCAGTGGCTCTACAGGGGGCCGTCCGGTGGCTTTCTTT.

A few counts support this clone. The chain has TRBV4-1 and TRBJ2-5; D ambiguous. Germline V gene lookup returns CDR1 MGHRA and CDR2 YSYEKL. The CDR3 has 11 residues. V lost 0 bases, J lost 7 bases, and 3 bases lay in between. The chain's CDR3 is CASSQESTQYF. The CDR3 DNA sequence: TGCGCCAGCAGCCAAGAGTCGACCCAGTACTTC.

The CDR3 coding sequence is TGTGCCAGCAGCTTAGTGGGGAACTCTGGAAACACCATATATTTT. Protein: CASSLVGNSGNTIYF. The chain uses TRBV7-2 and TRBJ1-3; D remains ambiguous. V was trimmed by 1 base and J by 0 bases, leaving 7 bases between them. CDR1 is SGHTA and CDR2 is FQGNSA in the germline V gene. This CDR3 region has 15 residues.

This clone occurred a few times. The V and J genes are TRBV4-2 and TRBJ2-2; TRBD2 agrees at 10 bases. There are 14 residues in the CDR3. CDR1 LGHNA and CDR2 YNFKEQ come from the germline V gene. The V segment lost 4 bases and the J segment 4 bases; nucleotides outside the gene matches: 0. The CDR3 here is CASSPSGGTGELFF. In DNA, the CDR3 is TGTGCCAGCAGCCCTAGCGGGGGCACCGGGGAGCTGTTTTTT.

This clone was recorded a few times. In DNA, the CDR3 is TGTGCCAGCAGCGCAATGGGACAGGGGAATAATTCACCCCTCCACTTT. Amino acid sequence: CASSAMGQGNNSPLHF. This sequence joins TRBV7-2 and TRBJ1-6; 10 bases are a match to TRBD1. CDR1 and CDR2 (germline): SGHTA, FQGNSA. The trim removed 5 bases at V and 5 bases at J, leaving 6 bases unmatched. This CDR3 has 16 residues.

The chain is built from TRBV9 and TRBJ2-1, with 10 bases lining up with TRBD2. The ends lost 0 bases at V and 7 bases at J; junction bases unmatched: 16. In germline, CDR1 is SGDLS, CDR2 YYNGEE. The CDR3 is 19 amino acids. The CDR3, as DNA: TGTGCCAGCAGCGTAGCGACGGAAAGCGGGGGGGCCCGAGGGAATGAGCAGTTCTTC. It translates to CASSVATESGGARGNEQFF.

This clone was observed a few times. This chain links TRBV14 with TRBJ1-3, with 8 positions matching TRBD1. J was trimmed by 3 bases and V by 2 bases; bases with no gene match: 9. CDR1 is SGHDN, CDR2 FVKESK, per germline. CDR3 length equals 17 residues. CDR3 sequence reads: CASSQLGPGQVGNTIYF. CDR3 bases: TGTGCCAGCAGCCAATTGGGTCCGGGACAGGTTGGAAACACCATATATTTT.

CDR3 region: CASSYNPSSQYF. The CDR3 DNA follows: TGTGCCAGCAGCTACAATCCCTCTTCACAGTACTTC. The chain employs TRBV7-2 and TRBJ2-7; D is undetermined. Germline V gives CDR1 SGHTA, CDR2 FQGNSA. The CDR3 length is 12 residues. Deletions cut 4 bases from V and 10 bases from J, with 14 bases between.

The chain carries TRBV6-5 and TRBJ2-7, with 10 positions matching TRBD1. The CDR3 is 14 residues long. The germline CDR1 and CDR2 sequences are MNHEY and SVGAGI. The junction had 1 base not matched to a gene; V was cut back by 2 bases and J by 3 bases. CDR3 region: CASSYGTGDYEQYF. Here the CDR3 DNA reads TGTGCCAGCAGTTACGGGACAGGGGACTACGAGCAGTACTTC.

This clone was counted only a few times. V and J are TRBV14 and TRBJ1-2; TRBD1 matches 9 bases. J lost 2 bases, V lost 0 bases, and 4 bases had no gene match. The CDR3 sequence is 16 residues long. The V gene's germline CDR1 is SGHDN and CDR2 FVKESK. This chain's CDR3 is CASSQDLGTGNYGYTF. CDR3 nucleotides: TGTGCCAGCAGCCAAGATCTCGGGACAGGGAACTATGGCTACACCTTC.

CDR3 DNA sequence: TGTGCCAGCAGTACTCCCCTGGGGTCAACCTACGAGCAGTACTTC. This codes for CASSTPLGSTYEQYF. This chain uses TRBV5-6 with TRBJ2-7; no clear D. Germline CDR1 and CDR2: SGHDT and YYEEEE. The CDR3 is 15 residues long. Deletions cut 5 bases from V and 2 bases from J, with 17 bases between.

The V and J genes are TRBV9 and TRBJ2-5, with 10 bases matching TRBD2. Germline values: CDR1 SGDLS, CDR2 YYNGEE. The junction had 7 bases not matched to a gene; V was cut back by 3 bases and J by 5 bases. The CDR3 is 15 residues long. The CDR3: CASSALAGELETQYF. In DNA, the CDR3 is TGTGCCAGCAGCGCCCTAGCGGGGGAATTGGAGACCCAGTACTTC.

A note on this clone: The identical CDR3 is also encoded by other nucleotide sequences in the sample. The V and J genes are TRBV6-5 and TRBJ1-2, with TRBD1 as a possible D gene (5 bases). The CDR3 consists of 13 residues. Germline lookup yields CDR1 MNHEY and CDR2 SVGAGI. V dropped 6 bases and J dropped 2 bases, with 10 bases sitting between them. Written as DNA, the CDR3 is TGTGCCAGCAGCCCTCAGGGAAACTATGGCTACACCTTC. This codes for CASSPQGNYGYTF.

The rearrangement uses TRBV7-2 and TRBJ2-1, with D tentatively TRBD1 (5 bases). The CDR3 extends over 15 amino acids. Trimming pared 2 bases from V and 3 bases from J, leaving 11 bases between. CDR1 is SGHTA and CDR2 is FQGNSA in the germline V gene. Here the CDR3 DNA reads TGTGCCAGCAGCTTAAATCCCACAGGCTACAATGAGCAGTTCTTC. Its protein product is CASSLNPTGYNEQFF.